The clone carrying this T cell receptor (beta chain) was found once. The antigen remains unidentified. Sample-barcoded 5' priming and a J-beta primer mix drove a second PCR of roughly 7 to 11 cycles. TCRdb analysed the 5' RACE reads with MiXCR anew, one entry per CDR3 protein. This sample yields 1,500,000 or so distinct CDR3 sequences, of which about 45% are seen a single time; under 5% belongs to the top ten. This entry comes from a study of blood T cells in healthy people across ages. Broader study findings: Estimates drawn from one million T cells were deemed to understate diversity. Unsorted PBMC input precluded a conclusive naive versus antigen-experienced comparison.

RNA extraction gave at least 5.5 micrograms of total RNA per sample. Trimming removed 5 bases at V and 8 bases at J, with 16 bases between. CDR3 length: 14 amino acids. Sequenced: blood. This clonotype was sampled from a woman in her late teens or twenties in good health. V is TRBV12-3 or TRBV12-4 and J is TRBJ2-1, with D perhaps being TRBD1 or TRBD2 (5 bases each). The CDR3, as DNA: TGTGCCAGCAGTCCCGGGACGGCACACGATGAGCAGTTCTTC. The encoded protein is CASSPGTAHDEQFF.